This T cell receptor (beta chain) was documented in a study of cytomegalovirus exposure and HLA in healthy donors. Measured with immunoSEQ multiplex PCR; TCRdb has only the in-frame clones, and not every one. The data contain approximately 120,000 clones, around nine tenths of them singletons. The CDR3 runs 17 residues. In germline, CDR1 is MDHEN, CDR2 SYDVKM. J gave up 5 bases and V 2 bases, and 12 bases lay outside the gene matches. The sequencing input was PBMCs. The source of this sequence is a woman aged 18-29 years in good health and CMV-seronegative. The chain carries TRBV28 and TRBJ1-1; 9 bases align to TRBD1. The chain's CDR3 is CASSLEGTGFLMTEAFF. Written as DNA, the CDR3 is TGTGCCAGCAGTTTAGAGGGGACAGGGTTCTTGATGACTGAAGCTTTCTTT.